Listed below are T cell receptor beta chains from one sample, sequenced in a study of T cells after yellow fever vaccination. One entry per CDR3 protein, called by TCRdb with MiXCR from the 5' RACE reads. The table shows 250,000 to 300,000 distinct CDR3 sequences, with 10% to 15% occurring only once. The material was CD4+ T cells sorted from PBMCs, obtained 45 days after the yellow fever booster vaccination. The receptors were gathered from a man aged 30 to 45 who received the YFV17D yellow fever vaccine. Each CDR3 is given without its conserved first and last residue. The order of the fields is CDR3 protein, clone size, D gene, J gene, V gene. The D gene is left open where the match is weak. Clone size is given for some rows only: seen once, a few or many times, or a class if the clone is expanded.

CDR3 protein: ASSLAGFNEKLF
clone size: .
D gene: .
J gene: TRBJ1-4
V gene: TRBV28

CDR3 protein: ASSLPGLNEQF
clone size: .
D gene: .
J gene: TRBJ2-1
V gene: TRBV5-1

CDR3 protein: ASSPAPGTIYEQY
clone size: few
D gene: .
J gene: TRBJ2-7
V gene: TRBV7-2

CDR3 protein: SVDRDITDTQY
clone size: few
D gene: .
J gene: TRBJ2-3
V gene: TRBV29-1

CDR3 protein: ASSPLGSPDEKLF
clone size: .
D gene: .
J gene: TRBJ1-4
V gene: TRBV18

CDR3 protein: SARDPGRLAGDTQY
clone size: .
D gene: TRBD2
J gene: TRBJ2-3
V gene: TRBV20-1

CDR3 protein: ASRSSGRNQDTQY
clone size: few
D gene: TRBD2
J gene: TRBJ2-3
V gene: TRBV28

CDR3 protein: ASSLNRQVPSGANVLT
clone size: .
D gene: .
J gene: TRBJ2-6
V gene: TRBV11-2

CDR3 protein: ASSREVANTGELF
clone size: .
D gene: .
J gene: TRBJ2-2
V gene: TRBV18

CDR3 protein: ATSAGDGGGTEAF
clone size: few
D gene: .
J gene: TRBJ1-1
V gene: TRBV24-1

CDR3 protein: ASSPGQPLNYGYT
clone size: .
D gene: TRBD1
J gene: TRBJ1-2
V gene: TRBV7-2

CDR3 protein: ASSFRIYEQY
clone size: few
D gene: .
J gene: TRBJ2-7
V gene: TRBV12-3/TRBV12-4

CDR3 protein: SARPPGQGLSGANVLT
clone size: .
D gene: TRBD1
J gene: TRBJ2-6
V gene: TRBV20-1

CDR3 protein: SAPETRRGDIQY
clone size: many
D gene: .
J gene: TRBJ2-4
V gene: TRBV20-1

CDR3 protein: ASKVRGLRSSYNEQF
clone size: .
D gene: TRBD2
J gene: TRBJ2-1
V gene: TRBV23-1

CDR3 protein: ASSYRAGESEQY
clone size: .
D gene: TRBD2
J gene: TRBJ2-7
V gene: TRBV6-5

CDR3 protein: ASSQSVGAARETQY
clone size: .
D gene: .
J gene: TRBJ2-5
V gene: TRBV7-6

CDR3 protein: SVLGQGVTLAKNIQY
clone size: .
D gene: TRBD1
J gene: TRBJ2-4
V gene: TRBV29-1

CDR3 protein: ASNRDISSYNEQF
clone size: .
D gene: .
J gene: TRBJ2-1
V gene: TRBV5-6

CDR3 protein: SARGLSEQF
clone size: few
D gene: .
J gene: TRBJ2-1
V gene: TRBV20-1

CDR3 protein: ASSLEQGVDEQF
clone size: few
D gene: TRBD1
J gene: TRBJ2-1
V gene: TRBV5-1

CDR3 protein: ASSYGEGSYGYT
clone size: few
D gene: .
J gene: TRBJ1-2
V gene: TRBV7-9

CDR3 protein: AAQDGGGETQY
clone size: few
D gene: .
J gene: TRBJ2-5
V gene: TRBV24-1

CDR3 protein: ASSDRRTGGLQH
clone size: .
D gene: TRBD1
J gene: TRBJ1-5
V gene: TRBV12-3/TRBV12-4

CDR3 protein: ASSPGLAGYNEQF
clone size: many
D gene: TRBD2
J gene: TRBJ2-1
V gene: TRBV5-1

CDR3 protein: ASSPGTSGTLGEQF
clone size: few
D gene: TRBD2
J gene: TRBJ2-1
V gene: TRBV5-1

CDR3 protein: AISGTGAYEQY
clone size: many
D gene: TRBD1
J gene: TRBJ2-7
V gene: TRBV10-3

CDR3 protein: SARGADGGETQY
clone size: many
D gene: .
J gene: TRBJ2-5
V gene: TRBV20-1

CDR3 protein: ASSLAGQSSYEQY
clone size: few
D gene: TRBD1
J gene: TRBJ2-7
V gene: TRBV12-3/TRBV12-4

CDR3 protein: ASSQEHSNQPQH
clone size: .
D gene: .
J gene: TRBJ1-5
V gene: TRBV3-1